The clone carrying this T cell receptor beta chain has just one count. This entry belongs to a study of cytomegalovirus exposure and HLA in healthy donors. The germline V gene encodes CDR1 WSHSY and CDR2 SAAADI. The CDR3 runs 16 residues. Trimming removed 6 bases at V and 5 bases at J, with 22 bases between. The PCR made use of 60 Vbeta and 13 Jbeta primers. TCRdb's table, derived via immunoSEQ multiplex PCR, lists solely in-frame clones and lacks some. The data hold tens of thousands of clones, with roughly 70% observed a single time. This receptor was obtained from a man aged 50-59 years in good health and CMV-seropositive. The sequenced sample consisted of PBMCs. The genes are TRBV10-2 and TRBJ2-5; tentative D call: TRBD2 (6 bases). The CDR3 reads CASSGGPTDPRETQYF. The CDR3 DNA follows: TGCGCCAGCAGCGGGGGTCCAACCGACCCGAGGGAGACCCAGTACTTC.